This T cell receptor (beta chain) was sequenced during a study of vaccination and CD4 T cells after COVID-19 (dated by TCRdb to about 2022). Notes on the research overall: SARS-CoV-2 positivity had been established in the convalescent patients by nasal swab PCR, and mild disease was recorded in several of these patients and severe disease in one. The convalescent cohort included six males and four females, with two Hispanic individuals, seven Caucasians, two Asians and one multiracial person. Two doses of either the Pfizer-BioNTech BNT162b2 vaccine (n=8) or the Moderna mRNA-1273 vaccine (n=2) were administered to participants. Post-COVID blood samples were collected from convalescent patients a median of approximately 100 days after diagnosis, with a range of about 30 to 161 days. Post-vaccine blood samples were obtained a median of about 70 days after the second vaccine dose, with a range of about 12 to 241 days. Culture stimuli were overlapping spike peptide pools from SARS-CoV-2 and from the common cold coronaviruses HCoV-NL63, HCoV-OC43 and HCoV-229E. Control cultures received a CEFX viral epitope pool as the positive control, an HIV-1 Nef peptide pool as the negative control, or no peptide. In 10 COVID-19 convalescent patients and a few infection-naive healthy vaccine recipients, researchers compared the spike-specific CD4+ TCR repertoire from before mRNA vaccination with the repertoire from after.

This specimen's treatment or condition label, interpreted: approximately nine-day PBMC culture with coronavirus spike peptide pools or control peptides (ViraFEST assay). To expand antigen-specific T cells with peptide pools and then pick out the expanded clonotypes through TCR sequencing, the study relied on the ViraFEST assay. The convalescent patients' positive SARS-CoV-2 PCR tests were from March to December 2020, which was before the Alpha, Beta and Delta variants emerged in the United States. Over 1.5 million PBMCs per well were cultured in IMDM with about 5% human AB serum and around 10 IU/ml IL-2, plus 10 ug/ml peptide pools. On days 3 and 7, half of the culture medium was replaced with fresh IL-2-containing medium. Once the cells had been in culture for over 9 days, the EasySep CD4+ T cell isolation kit was used to isolate CD4+ T cells by negative selection. Ficoll-Paque Plus gradient centrifugation was used to isolate PBMCs from whole blood, and the isolated PBMCs were then either used fresh or cryopreserved at -140C. Each culture condition was generally run in triplicate wells.

Libraries were prepared through PCR. At the Johns Hopkins FTIC core, DNA from the cultured CD4+ T cells underwent TCR sequencing with the Oncomine TCR Beta short-read assay. Genomic DNA was extracted from the cultured CD4+ T cells with the QIAamp micro DNA kit. Oncomine TCR Beta libraries made from cultured CD4+ T cells were pooled using unique dual indexes and sequenced on an Illumina iSeq 100. Per the original workflow: Non-productive sequences were filtered out, and CDR3s that did not start with C, did not end with F or W, or were shorter than 7 amino acids were discarded. Antigen-specific clonotypes were identified with the MANAFEST web application by comparing peptide-stimulated wells with reference and other culture wells. An FDR below 0.05, an odds ratio above 5, and a productive frequency above 0.1% in at least two of three replicate wells were required for clones to be considered positive. Clonotypes that were significantly expanded in both SARS-CoV-2 spike wells and at least one common cold coronavirus spike condition were defined as cross-reactive. Similarity between CDR3 sequences was evaluated in R version 3.6.1 using Levenshtein distances (stringdist) and unrooted phylogenetic trees (ape). TCRdb reprocessing: public reads trimmed at Q25 with fastp, clones called with MiXCR, in-frame beta chains kept. CDR3 protein sequences are deduplicated, and each keeps its most common genes and DNA. TCRdb, not the authors, supplied the V and J calls. The table for this sample lists tens of thousands of distinct CDR3 sequences; 35% to 55% of them were counted only once. The ten largest clones represent approximately 12% of the sample.

On this clonotype itself: Its antigen remains undetermined. No base quality values were provided; no much bigger clone lies one nucleotide off.

General conclusions and limits of the study: The median count of SARS-CoV-2-reactive clonotypes went up from around 20 after infection to a few dozen after vaccination, although the change was not significant. In convalescent patients, a median around 84% of post-vaccine SARS-CoV-2-reactive clones were detected only after vaccination, and vaccine-specific priming was suggested by this finding. Nearly all vaccine-specific clones in convalescent patients (304 of 307) were mono-reactive for SARS-CoV-2 spike rather than cross-reactive with common cold coronaviruses. The study included relatively few convalescent patients and did not analyze early timepoints after natural infection.

Measured from the cysteine to the phenylalanine, the CDR3 is 12 residues long. The sequence is cut down to CDR3 DNA, 36 bases in frame from base 1. CDR1 is given as SEHNR and CDR2 as FQNEAQ, both from the germline V gene (reference sequence). Trimming at the junction amounts to 3 bases on V and 3 bases on J, and the germline ends lie 5 bases apart. The V and J segments used are TRBV7-9 and TRBJ1-1; no D gene can be assigned with confidence. The clonotype originates from a human donor who had recovered from COVID-19. The sequenced material came from CD4+ T cells from blood, cultured in vitro. In nucleotides, the sequence is TGTGCCAGCAGCTTGGCCTACACTGAAGCTTTCTTT. This codes for CASSLAYTEAFF.